These T cell receptor beta chains were read from a single sample in a study of blood T cell repertoires in COVID-19. Measured with immunoSEQ multiplex PCR; TCRdb has only the in-frame clones, and not every one. Of about 190,000 clones listed, roughly 86% are singletons. Sequenced input: PBMCs or T cells enriched from blood (not recorded which). The receptors here all came from a woman in her forties in a cohort exposed to, infected with or recovered from COVID-19 (not recorded which). Each CDR3 is given with its conserved first and last residue. Each record gives: CDR3 protein, CDR3 DNA, clone size, D gene, J gene, V gene. D genes are given only for firm matches. Not all rows give a size; the values are once, few, many and, for expanded clones, a class.

CDR3 protein: CAISHRDINEQFF; CDR3 DNA: TGTGCCATCAGTCACCGGGACATAAATGAGCAGTTCTTC; clone size: -; D gene: -; J gene: TRBJ2-1; V gene: TRBV10-3
CDR3 protein: CAISAAGSYEQYF; CDR3 DNA: TGTGCCATCAGTGCGGCCGGGTCCTACGAGCAGTACTTC; clone size: -; D gene: -; J gene: TRBJ2-7; V gene: TRBV10-3
CDR3 protein: CASSYSDSRVDTQYF; CDR3 DNA: TGTGCCAGCAGTTACTCGGACTCCCGAGTCGATACGCAGTATTTT; clone size: -; D gene: -; J gene: TRBJ2-3; V gene: TRBV6-2/TRBV6-3
CDR3 protein: CASSQWSEDEQFF; CDR3 DNA: TGCGCCAGCAGCCAGTGGAGCGAGGATGAGCAGTTCTTC; clone size: -; D gene: -; J gene: TRBJ2-1; V gene: TRBV4-3
CDR3 protein: CASSQSRQGDTGELFF; CDR3 DNA: TGCGCCAGCAGTCAATCAAGGCAGGGTGACACCGGGGAGCTGTTTTTT; clone size: once; D gene: -; J gene: TRBJ2-2; V gene: TRBV23-1
CDR3 protein: CASSQKDRNTEAFF; CDR3 DNA: TGTGCCAGCAGCCAAAAGGACAGGAACACTGAAGCTTTCTTT; clone size: -; D gene: -; J gene: TRBJ1-1; V gene: TRBV4-2
CDR3 protein: CASRQGNTEAFF; CDR3 DNA: TGTGCCAGCAGACAGGGCAACACTGAAGCTTTCTTT; clone size: -; D gene: -; J gene: TRBJ1-1; V gene: TRBV12-3/TRBV12-4
CDR3 protein: CASGVGQPQHF; CDR3 DNA: TGTGCCAGCGGTGTCGGTCAGCCCCAGCATTTT; clone size: -; D gene: -; J gene: TRBJ1-5; V gene: TRBV9
CDR3 protein: CASSPRGGGDTGELFF; CDR3 DNA: TGTGCCAGCAGCCCTCGAGGCGGGGGGGACACCGGGGAGCTGTTTTTT; clone size: -; D gene: TRBD2; J gene: TRBJ2-2; V gene: TRBV7-9
CDR3 protein: CASSFLGDYHEAFF; CDR3 DNA: TGTGCCAGCAGCTTCCTGGGGGACTACCATGAAGCTTTCTTT; clone size: -; D gene: -; J gene: TRBJ1-1; V gene: TRBV11-2
CDR3 protein: CASSITGNQPQHF; CDR3 DNA: TGTGCCAGTAGTATAACCGGGAATCAGCCCCAGCATTTT; clone size: -; D gene: -; J gene: TRBJ1-5; V gene: TRBV19
CDR3 protein: CASSYSQQDYGYTF; CDR3 DNA: TGTGCCAGCAGTTACTCGCAACAGGACTATGGCTACACCTTC; clone size: -; D gene: -; J gene: TRBJ1-2; V gene: TRBV6-2/TRBV6-3
CDR3 protein: CASRGGDVSNQPQHF; CDR3 DNA: TGTGCCAGCAGGGGGGGAGATGTTTCCAATCAGCCCCAGCATTTT; clone size: -; D gene: -; J gene: TRBJ1-5; V gene: TRBV28
CDR3 protein: CSVDIQGLRETQYF; CDR3 DNA: TGCAGCGTTGACATTCAGGGTCTTCGCGAGACCCAGTACTTC; clone size: -; D gene: -; J gene: TRBJ2-5; V gene: TRBV29-1
CDR3 protein: CASSSRDRYEQYF; CDR3 DNA: TGTGCCAGTAGTAGCCGGGACAGATACGAGCAGTACTTC; clone size: few; D gene: TRBD1; J gene: TRBJ2-7; V gene: TRBV19
CDR3 protein: CSDGDRGGLACYGYTF; CDR3 DNA: TGCAGCGATGGGGACAGGGGAGGCTTGGCTTGCTATGGCTACACCTTC; clone size: -; D gene: TRBD1; J gene: TRBJ1-2; V gene: TRBV29-1
CDR3 protein: CASSLSGTGGNNEQFF; CDR3 DNA: TGCGCCAGCAGCCTGTCCGGGACAGGGGGCAACAATGAGCAGTTCTTC; clone size: -; D gene: TRBD1; J gene: TRBJ2-1; V gene: TRBV4-1
CDR3 protein: CASSGQGATYEQYF; CDR3 DNA: TGCGCCAGCAGTGGGCAGGGGGCGACCTACGAGCAGTACTTC; clone size: -; D gene: TRBD1; J gene: TRBJ2-7; V gene: TRBV10-2
CDR3 protein: CASSVPGLAGSRELFF; CDR3 DNA: TGTGCCAGCAGCGTTCCGGGACTAGCGGGGTCCCGGGAGCTGTTTTTT; clone size: once; D gene: TRBD2; J gene: TRBJ2-2; V gene: TRBV5-4
CDR3 protein: CASRTRAGGPEETQYF; CDR3 DNA: TGTGCCAGCAGGACCCGAGCGGGAGGGCCAGAAGAGACCCAGTACTTC; clone size: -; D gene: TRBD2; J gene: TRBJ2-5; V gene: TRBV2
CDR3 protein: CASSVGTANTEAFF; CDR3 DNA: TGTGCCAGCAGCGTAGGGACAGCGAACACTGAAGCTTTCTTT; clone size: few; D gene: -; J gene: TRBJ1-1; V gene: TRBV9
CDR3 protein: CASSWGTGGTEQFF; CDR3 DNA: TGTGCCAGCAGCTGGGGGACAGGGGGAACTGAGCAGTTCTTC; clone size: -; D gene: TRBD1; J gene: TRBJ2-1; V gene: TRBV5-6
CDR3 protein: CASSQDFRGWDQPQHF; CDR3 DNA: TGTGCCAGCAGCCAAGACTTCCGGGGTTGGGATCAGCCCCAGCATTTT; clone size: -; D gene: -; J gene: TRBJ1-5; V gene: TRBV3-1/TRBV3-2
CDR3 protein: CASTWGGHYPGELFF; CDR3 DNA: TGTGCCAGCACCTGGGGGGGCCACTACCCCGGGGAGCTGTTTTTT; clone size: few; D gene: -; J gene: TRBJ2-2; V gene: TRBV6-5
CDR3 protein: CASSSRSGANVLTF; CDR3 DNA: TGTGCCAGCAGTTCCCGCTCTGGGGCCAACGTCCTGACTTTC; clone size: -; D gene: -; J gene: TRBJ2-6; V gene: TRBV27
CDR3 protein: CASSNRRPGSSYNSPLHF; CDR3 DNA: TGTGCCAGTAGTAACCGACGGCCGGGTAGCTCCTATAATTCACCCCTCCACTTT; clone size: once; D gene: -; J gene: TRBJ1-6; V gene: TRBV19
CDR3 protein: CASSRPGQGVYPQHF; CDR3 DNA: TGCGCCAGCAGCCGACCGGGACAGGGGGTGTACCCCCAGCATTTT; clone size: few; D gene: TRBD1; J gene: TRBJ1-5; V gene: TRBV5-1
CDR3 protein: CASIDLESGELFF; CDR3 DNA: TGTGCCAGCATTGATCTGGAGTCGGGGGAGCTGTTTTTT; clone size: -; D gene: -; J gene: TRBJ2-2; V gene: TRBV25-1
CDR3 protein: CASSHSRDRDINEKLFF; CDR3 DNA: TGTGCCAGCAGCCACTCACGGGACAGGGACATTAATGAAAAACTGTTTTTT; clone size: -; D gene: TRBD1; J gene: TRBJ1-4; V gene: TRBV3-1/TRBV3-2
CDR3 protein: CAWSVQMYSGNTIYF; CDR3 DNA: TGTGCCTGGAGTGTACAAATGTACTCTGGAAACACCATATATTTT; clone size: -; D gene: -; J gene: TRBJ1-3; V gene: TRBV30
CDR3 protein: CASSTAGGPGNEQFF; CDR3 DNA: TGTGCCAGCAGCACCGCAGGGGGCCCGGGGAATGAGCAGTTCTTC; clone size: -; D gene: TRBD1; J gene: TRBJ2-1; V gene: TRBV28
CDR3 protein: CASSQEGQGALEAFF; CDR3 DNA: TGCGCCAGCAGCCAAGAAGGACAGGGCGCCCTCGAGGCTTTCTTT; clone size: -; D gene: TRBD1; J gene: TRBJ1-1; V gene: TRBV4-1
CDR3 protein: CASSLAGTSSYEQYF; CDR3 DNA: TGTGCCAGCAGCTTAGCCGGGACTAGCTCCTACGAGCAGTACTTC; clone size: -; D gene: TRBD2; J gene: TRBJ2-7; V gene: TRBV7-2
CDR3 protein: CASSQGTGAYSNQPQHF; CDR3 DNA: TGTGCCAGCAGCCAAGGGACAGGGGCCTATAGCAATCAGCCCCAGCATTTT; clone size: -; D gene: TRBD1; J gene: TRBJ1-5; V gene: TRBV3-1/TRBV3-2
CDR3 protein: CASSESVRNVNTIYF; CDR3 DNA: TGCGCCAGCAGTGAGAGCGTACGGAATGTAAACACCATATATTTT; clone size: -; D gene: -; J gene: TRBJ1-3; V gene: TRBV10-2
CDR3 protein: CASSGVYPYEQYF; CDR3 DNA: TGTGCCAGCAGTGGAGTTTACCCCTACGAGCAGTACTTC; clone size: once; D gene: -; J gene: TRBJ2-7; V gene: TRBV12-3/TRBV12-4
CDR3 protein: CASSQELASGTDTQYF; CDR3 DNA: TGCGCCAGCAGCCAAGAGCTAGCCAGTGGCACAGATACGCAGTATTTT; clone size: few; D gene: -; J gene: TRBJ2-3; V gene: TRBV4-1
CDR3 protein: CASSYSIAADTQYF; CDR3 DNA: TGTGCCAGCAGTTACTCGATAGCGGCAGATACGCAGTATTTT; clone size: -; D gene: -; J gene: TRBJ2-3; V gene: TRBV6-5
CDR3 protein: CASSQVFPFRERGETQYF; CDR3 DNA: TGTGCCAGCAGCCAAGTCTTTCCCTTCCGGGAGAGAGGTGAGACCCAGTACTTC; clone size: -; D gene: -; J gene: TRBJ2-5; V gene: TRBV3-1/TRBV3-2
CDR3 protein: CASSFGQGAGGIQYF; CDR3 DNA: TGTGCCAGCAGCTTCGGACAGGGGGCCGGCGGCATTCAGTACTTC; clone size: -; D gene: TRBD1; J gene: TRBJ2-4; V gene: TRBV7-9
CDR3 protein: CASTPPGSYGYTF; CDR3 DNA: TGTGCCAGCACCCCCCCAGGAAGCTATGGCTACACCTTC; clone size: -; D gene: -; J gene: TRBJ1-2; V gene: TRBV28
CDR3 protein: CASSELGAEGGNTIYF; CDR3 DNA: TGTGCCAGCAGTGAATTGGGGGCGGAAGGTGGAAACACCATATATTTT; clone size: -; D gene: -; J gene: TRBJ1-3; V gene: TRBV6-1
CDR3 protein: CAWGEGGTEAFF; CDR3 DNA: TGTGCCTGGGGGGAAGGGGGCACTGAAGCTTTCTTT; clone size: -; D gene: -; J gene: TRBJ1-1; V gene: TRBV30
CDR3 protein: CASSYSRGMAEAFF; CDR3 DNA: TGTGCCAGCAGTTACTCAAGAGGGATGGCTGAAGCTTTCTTT; clone size: -; D gene: -; J gene: TRBJ1-1; V gene: TRBV6-5
CDR3 protein: CASSPEPGLYTSTDTQYF; CDR3 DNA: TGTGCCAGCAGCCCAGAGCCGGGACTGTATACTAGCACAGATACGCAGTATTTT; clone size: -; D gene: -; J gene: TRBJ2-3; V gene: TRBV5-4
CDR3 protein: CASSLSAGGFTDTQYF; CDR3 DNA: TGCGCCAGCAGCTTGTCGGCAGGGGGCTTCACAGATACGCAGTATTTT; clone size: -; D gene: TRBD1; J gene: TRBJ2-3; V gene: TRBV5-1
CDR3 protein: CASSPRTGGSGGYTF; CDR3 DNA: TGTGCCAGCAGCCCGAGGACAGGGGGCTCGGGTGGCTACACCTTC; clone size: -; D gene: TRBD1; J gene: TRBJ1-2; V gene: TRBV14
CDR3 protein: CASSITGTASYEQYF; CDR3 DNA: TGTGCCAGTAGTATAACCGGGACTGCTTCCTACGAGCAGTACTTC; clone size: -; D gene: -; J gene: TRBJ2-7; V gene: TRBV19
CDR3 protein: CASSFWGVAYEQYF; CDR3 DNA: TGTGCCAGCAGTTTTTGGGGAGTTGCTTACGAGCAGTACTTC; clone size: -; D gene: -; J gene: TRBJ2-7; V gene: TRBV6-2/TRBV6-3